The following is a TCR beta chain sequence with its context. The antigen remains unidentified. V lost 0 bases, J lost 8 bases, and 16 bases lay in between. The CDR3 length is 15 residues. Germline CDR1 LGHNA, CDR2 YSLEER. This record comes from a study of cytomegalovirus exposure and HLA in healthy donors. 60 Vbeta and 13 Jbeta primers were used in PCR. The table came from immunoSEQ multiplex PCR; TCRdb's copy has only in-frame clones and leaves some out. The table has approximately 100,000 clones, more than 65% seen once; the top ten hold 7% to 10%. General study points: Reportedly, fewer N-insertions than the approximately 690-donor mean appeared in an Asian-associated ancestry cluster in a later analysis. Most of the TCR beta V segments (in an earlier analysis) were productive either about 87% or about 30% of the time. The majority of TCR sequences were rare, yet some public TCRs appeared in many donors.

The sequence came from a human donor in good health. What was sequenced was PBMCs. The chain recombines TRBV4-3 with TRBJ1-1; the D gene is possibly TRBD1 (5 bases). CDR3 region: CASSQDLVSGGEAFF. In nucleotides, the CDR3 is TGCGCCAGCAGCCAAGATCTGGTTAGCGGGGGAGAAGCTTTCTTT.